This TCR beta chain was documented in a study of shared clonotypes between healthy human individuals. Libraries were prepared by immunoSEQ multiplex PCR; TCRdb keeps only in-frame clonotypes and omits some of them. The top ten hold approximately 1.7% of the sample, which has about 2.2 million clones, 90% to 95% seen once. CD45RO-negative CD8 cells positively selected for CCR7 made up the naive population, which excluded terminally differentiated effector memory CD45RA+ cells. There were only Caucasian adults among the donors, and all lived in Nashville, Tennessee. Germline V gene sequence: CDR1 SGHVS, CDR2 FQNEAQ. With 1 base removed from V and 0 bases from J, the gap between germline ends came to 9 bases. The CDR3 sequence is 15 residues long.

Source material: naive CD8+ T cells from PBMCs. The sequence was collected from a man aged 18 to 35 in good health. Some clones in this sample may be carry-over from other donors' samples. V usage is TRBV7-8 and J usage is TRBJ1-1; D remains ambiguous. CDR3 in amino acids: CASSLDPGMNTEAFF. The CDR3 nucleotides are TGTGCCAGCAGCTTAGATCCGGGTATGAACACTGAAGCTTTCTTT.